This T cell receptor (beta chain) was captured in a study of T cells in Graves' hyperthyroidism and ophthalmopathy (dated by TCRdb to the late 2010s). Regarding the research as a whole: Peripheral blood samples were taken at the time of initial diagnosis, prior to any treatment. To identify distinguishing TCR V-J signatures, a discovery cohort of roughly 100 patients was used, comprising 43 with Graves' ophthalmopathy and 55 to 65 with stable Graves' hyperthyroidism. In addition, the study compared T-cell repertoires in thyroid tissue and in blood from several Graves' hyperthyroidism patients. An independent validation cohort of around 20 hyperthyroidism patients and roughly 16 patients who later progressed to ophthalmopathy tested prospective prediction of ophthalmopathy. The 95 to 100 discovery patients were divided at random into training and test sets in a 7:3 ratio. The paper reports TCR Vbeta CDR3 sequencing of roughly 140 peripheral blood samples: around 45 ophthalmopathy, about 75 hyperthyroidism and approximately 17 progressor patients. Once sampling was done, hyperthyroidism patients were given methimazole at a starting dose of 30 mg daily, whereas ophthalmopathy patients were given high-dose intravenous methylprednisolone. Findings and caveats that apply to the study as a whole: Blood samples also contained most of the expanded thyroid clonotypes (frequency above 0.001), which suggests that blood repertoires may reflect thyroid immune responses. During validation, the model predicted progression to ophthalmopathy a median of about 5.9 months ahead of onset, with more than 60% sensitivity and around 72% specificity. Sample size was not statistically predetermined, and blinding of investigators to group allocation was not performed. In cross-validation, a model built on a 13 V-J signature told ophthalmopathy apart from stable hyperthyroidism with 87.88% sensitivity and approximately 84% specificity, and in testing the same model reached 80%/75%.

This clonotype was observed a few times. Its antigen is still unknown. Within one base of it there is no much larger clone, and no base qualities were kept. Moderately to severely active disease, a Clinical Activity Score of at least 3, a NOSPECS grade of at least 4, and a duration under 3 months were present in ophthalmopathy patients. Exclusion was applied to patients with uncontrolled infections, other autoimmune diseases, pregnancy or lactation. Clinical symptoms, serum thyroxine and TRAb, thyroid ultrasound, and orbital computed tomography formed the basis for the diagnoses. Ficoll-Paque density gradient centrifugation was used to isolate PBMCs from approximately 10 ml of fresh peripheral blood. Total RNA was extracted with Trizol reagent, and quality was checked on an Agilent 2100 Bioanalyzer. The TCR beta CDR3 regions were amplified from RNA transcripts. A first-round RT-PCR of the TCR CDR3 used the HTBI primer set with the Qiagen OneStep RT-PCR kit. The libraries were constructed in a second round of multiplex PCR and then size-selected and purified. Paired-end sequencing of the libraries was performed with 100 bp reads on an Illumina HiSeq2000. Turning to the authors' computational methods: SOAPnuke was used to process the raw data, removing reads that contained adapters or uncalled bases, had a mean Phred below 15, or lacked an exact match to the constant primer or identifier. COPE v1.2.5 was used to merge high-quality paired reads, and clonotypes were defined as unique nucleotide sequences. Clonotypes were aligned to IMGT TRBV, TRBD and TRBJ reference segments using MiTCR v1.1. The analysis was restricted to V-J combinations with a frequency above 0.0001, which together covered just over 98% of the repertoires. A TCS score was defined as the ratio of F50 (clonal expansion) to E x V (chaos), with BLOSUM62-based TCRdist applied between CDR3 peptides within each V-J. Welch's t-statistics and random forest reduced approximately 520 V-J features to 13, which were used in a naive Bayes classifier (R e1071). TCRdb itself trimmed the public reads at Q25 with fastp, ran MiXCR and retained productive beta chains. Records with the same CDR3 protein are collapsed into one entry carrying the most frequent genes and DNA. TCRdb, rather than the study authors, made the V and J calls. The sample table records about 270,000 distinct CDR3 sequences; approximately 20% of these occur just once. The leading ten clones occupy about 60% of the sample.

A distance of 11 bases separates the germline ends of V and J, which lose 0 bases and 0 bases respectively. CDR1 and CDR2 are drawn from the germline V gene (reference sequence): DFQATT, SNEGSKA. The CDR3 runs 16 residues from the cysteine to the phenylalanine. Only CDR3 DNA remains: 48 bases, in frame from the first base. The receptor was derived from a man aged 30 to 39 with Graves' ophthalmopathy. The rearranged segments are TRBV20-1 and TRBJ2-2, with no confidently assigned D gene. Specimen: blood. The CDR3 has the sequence CSARDHGGANTGELFF. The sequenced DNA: TGCAGTGCTAGAGATCATGGCGGCGCGAACACCGGGGAGCTGTTTTTT.